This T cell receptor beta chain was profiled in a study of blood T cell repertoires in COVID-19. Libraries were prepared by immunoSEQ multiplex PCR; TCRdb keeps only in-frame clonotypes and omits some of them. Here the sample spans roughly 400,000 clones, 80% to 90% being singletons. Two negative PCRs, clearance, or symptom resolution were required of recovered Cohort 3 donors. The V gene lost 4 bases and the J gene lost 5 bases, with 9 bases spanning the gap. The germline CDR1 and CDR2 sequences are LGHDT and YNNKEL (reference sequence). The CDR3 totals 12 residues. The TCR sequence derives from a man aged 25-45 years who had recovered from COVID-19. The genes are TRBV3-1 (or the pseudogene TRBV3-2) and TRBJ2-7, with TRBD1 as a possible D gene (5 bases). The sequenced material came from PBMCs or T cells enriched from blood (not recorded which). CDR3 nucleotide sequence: TGTGCCAGCAGCCTCACCAGGGACGAGCAGTACTTC. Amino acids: CASSLTRDEQYF.